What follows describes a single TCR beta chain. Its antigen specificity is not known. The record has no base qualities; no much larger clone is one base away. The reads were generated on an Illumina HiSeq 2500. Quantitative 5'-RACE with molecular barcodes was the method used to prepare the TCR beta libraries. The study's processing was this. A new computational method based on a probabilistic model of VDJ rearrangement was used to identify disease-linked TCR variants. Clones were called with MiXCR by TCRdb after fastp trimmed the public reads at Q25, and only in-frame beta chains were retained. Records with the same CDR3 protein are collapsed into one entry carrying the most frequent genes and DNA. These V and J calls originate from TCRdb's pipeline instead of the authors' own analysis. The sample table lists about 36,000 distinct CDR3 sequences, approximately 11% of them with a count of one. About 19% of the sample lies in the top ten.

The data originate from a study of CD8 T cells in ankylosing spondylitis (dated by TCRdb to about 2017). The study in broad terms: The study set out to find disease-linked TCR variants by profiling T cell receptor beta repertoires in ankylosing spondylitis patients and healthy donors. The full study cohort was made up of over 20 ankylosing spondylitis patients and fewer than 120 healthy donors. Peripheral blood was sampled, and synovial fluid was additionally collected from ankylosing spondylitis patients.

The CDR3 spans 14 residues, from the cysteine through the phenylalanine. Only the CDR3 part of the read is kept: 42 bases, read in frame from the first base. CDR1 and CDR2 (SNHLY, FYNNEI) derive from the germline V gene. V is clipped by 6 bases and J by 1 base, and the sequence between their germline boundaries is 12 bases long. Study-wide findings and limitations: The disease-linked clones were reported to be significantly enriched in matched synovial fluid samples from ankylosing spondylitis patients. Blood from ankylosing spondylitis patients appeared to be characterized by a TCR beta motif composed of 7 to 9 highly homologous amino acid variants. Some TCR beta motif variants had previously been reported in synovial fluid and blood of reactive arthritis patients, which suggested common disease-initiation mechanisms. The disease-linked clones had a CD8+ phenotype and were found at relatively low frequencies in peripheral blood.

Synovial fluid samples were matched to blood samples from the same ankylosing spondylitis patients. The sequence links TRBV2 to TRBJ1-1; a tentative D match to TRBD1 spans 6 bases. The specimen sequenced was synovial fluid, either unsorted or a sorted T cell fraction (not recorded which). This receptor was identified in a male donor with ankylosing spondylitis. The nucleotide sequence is TGTGCCAGCAGCGCTGACAGGACGAACACTGAAGCTTTCTTT. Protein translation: CASSADRTNTEAFF.